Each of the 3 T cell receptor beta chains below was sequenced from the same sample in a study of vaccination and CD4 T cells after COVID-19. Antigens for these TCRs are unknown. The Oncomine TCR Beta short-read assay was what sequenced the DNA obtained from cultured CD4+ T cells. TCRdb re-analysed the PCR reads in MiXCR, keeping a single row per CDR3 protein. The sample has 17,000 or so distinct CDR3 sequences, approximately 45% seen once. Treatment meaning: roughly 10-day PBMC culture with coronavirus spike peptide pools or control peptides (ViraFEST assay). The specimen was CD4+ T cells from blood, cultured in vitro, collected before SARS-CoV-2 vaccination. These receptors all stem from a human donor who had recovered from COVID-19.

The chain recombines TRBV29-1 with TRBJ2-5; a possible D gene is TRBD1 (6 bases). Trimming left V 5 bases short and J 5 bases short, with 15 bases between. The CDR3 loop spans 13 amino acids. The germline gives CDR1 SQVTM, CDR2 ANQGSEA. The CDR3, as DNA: TGCAGCGTTCGCCAGGGGCGCGGGGAGACCCAGTACTTC. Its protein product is CSVRQGRGETQYF.

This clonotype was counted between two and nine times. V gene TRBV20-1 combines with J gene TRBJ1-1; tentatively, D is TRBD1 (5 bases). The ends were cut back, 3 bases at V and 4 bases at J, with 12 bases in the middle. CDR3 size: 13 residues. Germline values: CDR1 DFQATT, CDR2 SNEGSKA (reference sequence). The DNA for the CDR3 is TGCAGTGCTAGGAACGGGGGGACCACTGAAGCTTTCTTT. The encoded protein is CSARNGGTTEAFF.

This chain's CDR3 is CSVLVGEHQPQHF. For the CDR3, the DNA is TGCAGCGTCCTCGTGGGGGAGCATCAGCCCCAGCATTTT. V and J are TRBV29-1 and TRBJ1-5; maybe TRBD1 (5 bases). The CDR3 length is 13 residues. The V gene's germline CDR1 is SQVTM and CDR2 ANQGSEA. Trimming removed 6 bases at V and 5 bases at J, with 14 bases between. Filled out from reference TRBV29-1 and TRBJ1-5, the complete variable domain reads SAVISQKPSRDICQRGTSLTIQCQVDSQVTMMFWYRQQPGQSLTLIATANQGSEATYESGFVIDKFPISRPNLTFSTLTVSNMSPEDSSIYLCSVLVGEHQPQHFGDGTRLSIL.